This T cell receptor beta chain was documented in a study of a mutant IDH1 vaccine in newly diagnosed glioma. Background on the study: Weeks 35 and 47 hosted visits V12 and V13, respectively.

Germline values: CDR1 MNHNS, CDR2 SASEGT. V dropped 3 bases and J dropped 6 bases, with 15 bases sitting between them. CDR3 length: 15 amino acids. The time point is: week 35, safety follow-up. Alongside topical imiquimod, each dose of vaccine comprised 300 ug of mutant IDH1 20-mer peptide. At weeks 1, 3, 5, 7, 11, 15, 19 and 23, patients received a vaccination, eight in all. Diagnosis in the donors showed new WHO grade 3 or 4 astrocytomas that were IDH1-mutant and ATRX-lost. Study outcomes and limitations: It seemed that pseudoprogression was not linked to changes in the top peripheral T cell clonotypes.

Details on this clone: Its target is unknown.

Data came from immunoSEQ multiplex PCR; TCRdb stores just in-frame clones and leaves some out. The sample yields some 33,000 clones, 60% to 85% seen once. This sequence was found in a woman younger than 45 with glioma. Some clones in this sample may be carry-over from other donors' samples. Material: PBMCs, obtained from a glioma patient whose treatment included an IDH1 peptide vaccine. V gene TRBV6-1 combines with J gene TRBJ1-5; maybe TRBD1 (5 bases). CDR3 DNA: TGTGCCAGCAGTGATTTGGGGCTGGTGAGTCAGCCCCAGCATTTT. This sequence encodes CASSDLGLVSQPQHF.